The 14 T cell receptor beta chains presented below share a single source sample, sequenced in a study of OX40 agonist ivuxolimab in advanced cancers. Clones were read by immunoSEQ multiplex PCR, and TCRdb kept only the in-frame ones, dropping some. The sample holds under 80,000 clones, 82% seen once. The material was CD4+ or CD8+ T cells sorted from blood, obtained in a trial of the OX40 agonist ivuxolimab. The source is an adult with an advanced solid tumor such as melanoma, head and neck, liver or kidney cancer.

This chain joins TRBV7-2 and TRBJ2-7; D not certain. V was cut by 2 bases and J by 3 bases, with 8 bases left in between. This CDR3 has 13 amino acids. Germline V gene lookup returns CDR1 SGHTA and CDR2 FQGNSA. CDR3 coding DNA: TGTGCCAGCAGCTTAAGCACCGACTACGAGCAGTACTTC. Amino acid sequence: CASSLSTDYEQYF.

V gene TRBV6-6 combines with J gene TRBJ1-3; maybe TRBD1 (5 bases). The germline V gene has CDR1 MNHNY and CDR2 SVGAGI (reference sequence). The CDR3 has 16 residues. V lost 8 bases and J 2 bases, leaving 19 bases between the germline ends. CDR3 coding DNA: TGTGCCAGCCGAGTTGAAGGGAGGGGTACTGGAAACACCATATATTTT. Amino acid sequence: CASRVEGRGTGNTIYF.

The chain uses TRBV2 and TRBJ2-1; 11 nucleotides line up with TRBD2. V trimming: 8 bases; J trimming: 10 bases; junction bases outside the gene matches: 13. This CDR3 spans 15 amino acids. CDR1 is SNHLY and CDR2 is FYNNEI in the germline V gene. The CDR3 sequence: CASWREGTSGKEQFF. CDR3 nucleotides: TGTGCCAGCTGGCGGGAAGGGACTAGCGGCAAGGAGCAGTTCTTC.

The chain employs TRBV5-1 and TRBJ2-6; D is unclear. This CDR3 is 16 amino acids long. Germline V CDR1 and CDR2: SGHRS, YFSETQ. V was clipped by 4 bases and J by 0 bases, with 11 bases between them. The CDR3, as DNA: TGCGCCAGCAGCGCCTCCCCCTACTCTGGGGCCAACGTCCTGACTTTC. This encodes CASSASPYSGANVLTF.

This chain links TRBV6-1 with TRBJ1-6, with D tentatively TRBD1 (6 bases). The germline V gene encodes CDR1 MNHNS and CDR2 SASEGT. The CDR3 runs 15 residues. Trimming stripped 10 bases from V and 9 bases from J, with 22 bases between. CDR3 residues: CATRNRQDTSSPLHF. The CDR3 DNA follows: TGTGCCACCAGAAACCGACAGGATACCTCTTCACCCCTCCACTTT.

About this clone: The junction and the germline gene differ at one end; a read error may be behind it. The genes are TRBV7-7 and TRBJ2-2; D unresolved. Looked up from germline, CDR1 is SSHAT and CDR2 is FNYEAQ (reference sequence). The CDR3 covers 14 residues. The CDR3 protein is CASSLDINTGELFF. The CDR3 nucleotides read TGTGCTAGCAGCTTAGACATTAACACCGGGGAGCTGTTTTTT. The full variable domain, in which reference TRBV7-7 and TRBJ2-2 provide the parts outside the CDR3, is GAGVSQSPRYKVTKRGQDVTLRCDPISSHATLYWYQQALGQGPEFLTYFNYEAQPDKSGLPSDRFSAERPEGSISTLTIQRTEQRDSAMYRCASSLDINTGELFFGEGSRLTVL.

The CDR3 loop is CASSLDPGRRAPEAFF. CDR3 sequence (DNA): TGTGCCAGCAGCTTGGATCCTGGGAGGAGAGCGCCTGAAGCTTTCTTT. This chain links TRBV5-4 with TRBJ1-1, with unresolved D. The V end was cut by 0 bases, the J end by 6 bases, with 18 bases between. The CDR3 sequence is 16 residues long. Germline values: CDR1 SGHNT, CDR2 YYREEE (reference sequence).

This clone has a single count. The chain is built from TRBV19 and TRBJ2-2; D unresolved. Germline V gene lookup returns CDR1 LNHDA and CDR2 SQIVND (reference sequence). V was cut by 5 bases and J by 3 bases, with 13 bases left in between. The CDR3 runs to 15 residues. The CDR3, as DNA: TGTGCCAGTAGTCGATCGACAACGTACACCGGGGAGCTGTTTTTT. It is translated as CASSRSTTYTGELFF.

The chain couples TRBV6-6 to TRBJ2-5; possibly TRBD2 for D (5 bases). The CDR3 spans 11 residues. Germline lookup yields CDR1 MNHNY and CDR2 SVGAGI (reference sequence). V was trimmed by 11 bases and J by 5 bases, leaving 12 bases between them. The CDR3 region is CAAHGGETQYF. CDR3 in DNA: TGTGCCGCTCACGGCGGGGAGACCCAGTACTTC.

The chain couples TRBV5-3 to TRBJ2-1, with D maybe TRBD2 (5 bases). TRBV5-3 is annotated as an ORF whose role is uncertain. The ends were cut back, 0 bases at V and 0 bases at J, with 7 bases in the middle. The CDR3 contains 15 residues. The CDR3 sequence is CARSLGESSYNEQFF. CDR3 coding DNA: TGTGCCAGAAGCTTGGGGGAGAGCTCCTACAATGAGCAGTTCTTC.

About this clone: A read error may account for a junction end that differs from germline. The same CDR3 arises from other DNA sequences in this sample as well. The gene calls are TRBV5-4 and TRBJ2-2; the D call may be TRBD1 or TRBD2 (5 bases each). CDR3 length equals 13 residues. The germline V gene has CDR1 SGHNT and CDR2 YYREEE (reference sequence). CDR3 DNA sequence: TGTGCCAGCAGCGGGACGAACACCGGGGAGTTGTTTTTT. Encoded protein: CASSGTNTGELFF.

The CDR3 bases are TGTGCCAGCAGCACGTCCGGCACAGATACGCAGTATTTT. Amino acid sequence: CASSTSGTDTQYF. The rearrangement joins TRBV5-4 to TRBJ2-3, with unresolved D. CDR1 and CDR2 (germline): SGHNT, YYREEE (reference sequence). CDR3 length: 13 residues. Trimming took 4 bases from V and 1 from J, leaving 7 bases between them.

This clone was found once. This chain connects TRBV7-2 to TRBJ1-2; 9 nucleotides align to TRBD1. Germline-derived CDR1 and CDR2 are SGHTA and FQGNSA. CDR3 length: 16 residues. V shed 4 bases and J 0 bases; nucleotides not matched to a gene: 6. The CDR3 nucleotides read TGTGCCAGCAGCTGGACAGGGGCGCTAGCTAACTATGGCTACACCTTC. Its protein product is CASSWTGALANYGYTF.

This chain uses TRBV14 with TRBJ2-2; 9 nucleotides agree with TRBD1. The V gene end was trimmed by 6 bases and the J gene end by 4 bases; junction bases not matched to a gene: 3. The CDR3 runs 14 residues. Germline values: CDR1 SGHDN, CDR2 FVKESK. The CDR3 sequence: CASRGQGGTGELFF. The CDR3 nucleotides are TGTGCCAGCAGGGGACAGGGCGGCACCGGGGAGCTGTTTTTT.